This T cell receptor (beta chain) was documented in a study of regulatory T cells in long-lasting Graves disease. Time point of the sample: persistent/refractory GD, antithyroid drugs over 5 years with positive TRAb. From PBMCs, RNA was extracted and then used to make the TCR library. Relying on iRepertoire HTBI primers and Arm-PCR of CDR3 regions, the team built TCR beta libraries. MiXCR, run by TCRdb on the multiplex PCR reads, gives a single entry per CDR3 protein. This table has 300,000 to 350,000 distinct CDR3 sequences, about 19% appearing once. Germline CDR1 and CDR2: GTSNPN and SVGIG (reference sequence). V was shortened by 1 base and J by 7 bases, with 17 bases between the two germline ends. CDR3 size: 15 residues.

The chain employs TRBV30 and TRBJ1-3; D may be TRBD1 (5 bases). The TCR sequence derives from a female donor with Graves disease. The sample here was peripheral blood mononuclear cells (PBMCs), taken when the disease was refractory, from a patient treated with antithyroid drugs. The DNA for the CDR3 is TGTGCCTGGAGTGGGGGCCGCGCCGGTTGGAACACCATATATTTT. This sequence encodes CAWSGGRAGWNTIYF.